These 21 T cell receptor beta chains came from one sample sequenced in a study of T-cell memory formation after mild COVID-19. MiXCR, run by TCRdb on the 5' RACE reads, gives a single entry per CDR3 protein. The sample includes some 300,000 distinct CDR3 sequences, 20% to 25% of them seen just once. The sequencing input was PBMCs or a T cell subset sorted from them (not recorded which). All receptors derive from a man aged 18 to 29 who had mild COVID-19 (a few samples of this study predate the infection). Cell type and time point are not known.

The gene calls are TRBV24-1 and TRBJ2-3; 10 bases map to TRBD2. The length of the CDR3 is 13 residues. Germline V gene data show CDR1 as KGHDR and CDR2 as SFDVKD. The CDR3 is CAASGGAEDTQYF. CDR3 coding DNA: TGTGCAGCAAGCGGGGGGGCCGAGGATACGCAGTATTTT.

This chain links TRBV11-2 with TRBJ2-2, with D possibly being TRBD1 or TRBD2 (5 bases each). Germline V gene sequence: CDR1 SGHAT, CDR2 FQNNGV. Trimming stripped 5 bases from V and 0 bases from J, with 16 bases between. The CDR3 runs 17 residues. The CDR3 DNA reads as TGTGCCAGCAGCATACCTACCGGGGCGTCGAACACCGGGGAGCTGTTTTTT. Protein sequence: CASSIPTGASNTGELFF.

The chain employs TRBV6-4 and TRBJ2-3; 8 bases align to TRBD2. V was pared by 2 bases and J by 6 bases, with 4 bases of the junction left unmatched. In germline, CDR1 is MRHNA, CDR2 SNTAGT. The CDR3 has 14 amino acids. CDR3 sequence reads: CASSDNGGVDTQYF. In nucleotides, the CDR3 is TGTGCCAGCAGTGACAACGGGGGGGTCGATACGCAGTATTTT.

This clonotype was recorded a few times. V gene TRBV7-2 combines with J gene TRBJ1-5; D is perhaps TRBD1 (6 bases). With 1 base removed from V and 6 bases from J, the gap between germline ends came to 13 bases. Germline loops: CDR1 SGHTA, CDR2 FQGNSA. The CDR3 spans 15 residues. Written as DNA, the CDR3 is TGTGCCAGCAGCTTAGGGGTTTCGACAGGTCAGCCCCAGCATTTT. Translation gives CASSLGVSTGQPQHF.

The CDR3 is CASTPGQGGTDTQYF. The DNA for the CDR3 is TGTGCCAGCACACCGGGACAGGGAGGGACAGATACGCAGTATTTT. The genes are TRBV12-3 or TRBV12-4 and TRBJ2-3; 9 bases align to TRBD1. There are 15 residues in the CDR3. V lost 7 bases to trimming and J lost 3 bases; unmatched junction nucleotides: 8.

The sample holds a few counts of this clonotype. V and J are TRBV7-6 and TRBJ1-5, with D perhaps TRBD1 (5 bases). Trimming left V 1 base short and J 1 base short, with 11 bases between. Germline lookup yields CDR1 SGHVS and CDR2 FNYEAQ. CDR3 length equals 16 residues. For the CDR3, the DNA is TGTGCCAGCAGCTTAGGGGGGGGTGAAAGCAATCAGCCCCAGCATTTT. Its translation: CASSLGGGESNQPQHF.

This clonotype was picked up a small number of times. CDR3 sequence: CSVEFVGQGTNEQFF. The CDR3 nucleotides are TGCAGCGTTGAATTTGTGGGACAGGGGACCAATGAGCAGTTCTTC. This chain uses TRBV29-1 with TRBJ2-1; 10 positions agree with TRBD1. Trimming removed 2 bases from V and 6 bases from J; junction bases left unmatched: 7. The CDR3 loop spans 15 amino acids. Germline assignment: CDR1 SQVTM and CDR2 ANQGSEA.

The rearrangement links TRBV5-1 to TRBJ2-7, with D possibly TRBD2 on 5 matching bases. Germline V gene data show CDR1 as SGHRS and CDR2 as YFSETQ. The CDR3 spans 15 residues. Trimming took off 3 bases at V and 2 bases at J, with 15 bases between the two ends. This chain's CDR3 is CASSSLRGSPYEQYF. The CDR3 nucleotides are TGCGCCAGCAGCTCGCTCCGGGGAAGCCCCTACGAGCAGTACTTC.

The chain has TRBV20-1 and TRBJ1-1; D unclear. CDR3 length: 12 residues. Germline V lookup: CDR1 DFQATT, CDR2 SNEGSKA (reference sequence). The V end lost 5 bases, the J end lost 5 bases, and 12 bases lay between the germline ends. CDR3 in amino acids: CSAPRGGTEAFF. CDR3 nucleotide sequence: TGCAGTGCTCCCCGGGGTGGAACTGAAGCTTTCTTT.

The chain is built from TRBV5-1 and TRBJ2-2; D is possibly TRBD1 or TRBD2 (5 bases each). V lost 6 bases to trimming and J lost 2 bases, with 14 bases between them. There are 15 residues in the CDR3. Germline-derived CDR1 and CDR2 are SGHRS and YFSETQ. CDR3: CASKRWDGNTGELFF. The CDR3 region has the DNA TGCGCCAGCAAAAGGTGGGACGGAAACACCGGGGAGCTGTTTTTT.

The V gene is TRBV12-3 or TRBV12-4, the J gene TRBJ1-1, with D perhaps TRBD1 (5 bases). The V and J ends lost 6 bases and 3 bases respectively, with 11 bases between them. The CDR3 totals 13 residues. DNA for the CDR3: TGTGCCAGCAGGACGACAGACTACACTGAAGCTTTCTTT. Translating gives CASRTTDYTEAFF.

This clonotype has just a few counts. The rearrangement uses TRBV2 and TRBJ2-1; 7 nucleotides align to TRBD1. CDR1 and CDR2 from the germline V gene are SNHLY and FYNNEI. This CDR3 spans 13 amino acids. With 6 bases clipped from V and 7 bases from J, the junction kept 6 bases outside the gene matches. CDR3 in amino acids: CASRADRINEQFF. Here the CDR3 DNA reads TGTGCCAGCAGGGCGGACAGGATTAATGAGCAGTTCTTC.

The chain couples TRBV7-9 to TRBJ2-7; 9 bases agree with TRBD1. The CDR3 is made up of 12 amino acids. The V segment lost 5 bases and the J segment 7 bases; nucleotides outside the gene matches: 3. Germline-derived CDR1 and CDR2 are SEHNR and FQNEAQ (reference sequence). The CDR3 nucleotides read TGTGCCAGCAGCCGGGACAGGGAAGAGCAGTACGTC. Its translation: CASSRDREEQYV.

There are a few counts of this clonotype. The chain recombines TRBV7-2 with TRBJ2-3; D gene ambiguous. Per germline, CDR1 SGHTA and CDR2 FQGNSA. The V end was cut by 5 bases, the J end by 2 bases, with 11 bases between. The CDR3 spans 14 residues. The CDR3 loop reads CASSGVVYTDTQYF. For the CDR3, the DNA is TGTGCCAGCAGCGGAGTCGTTTACACAGATACGCAGTATTTT.

A few counts support this clonotype. The J gene is TRBJ2-2, the V gene TRBV7-6; D possibly corresponds to TRBD1 (6 bases). There are 15 residues in the CDR3. Looked up from germline, CDR1 is SGHVS and CDR2 is FNYEAQ. V gave up 5 bases and J gave up 0 bases, with 10 bases separating them. The CDR3 DNA is TGTGCCAGCAGCGGAAGGGACACGAACACCGGGGAGCTGTTTTTT. It specifies CASSGRDTNTGELFF.

This clonotype was picked up many times. The chain has TRBV10-3 and TRBJ2-7; 12 bases line up with TRBD1. The CDR3 covers 14 residues. With 9 bases clipped from V and 6 bases from J, the junction kept 9 bases outside the gene matches. Per germline, CDR1 ENHRY and CDR2 SYGVKD. The CDR3 loop is CAMQPGQGAGEQYF. CDR3 DNA: TGTGCCATGCAACCGGGACAGGGGGCTGGCGAGCAGTACTTC.

The rearrangement joins TRBV12-3 or TRBV12-4 to TRBJ1-5; D gene uncertain. The CDR3 spans 14 residues. V dropped 8 bases and J dropped 5 bases, with 16 bases sitting between them. CDR3 in amino acids: CASSPSRGYQPQHF. CDR3 bases: TGTGCCAGCTCCCCGTCCCGGGGATATCAGCCCCAGCATTTT.

This clonotype was counted between two and nine times. CDR3 in amino acids: CASSDRQGLADTQYF. CDR3 nucleotides: TGTGCCAGCAGCGACAGACAGGGGTTGGCAGATACGCAGTATTTT. The chain uses TRBV7-2 and TRBJ2-3; 8 nucleotides match TRBD1. This CDR3 has 15 residues. The germline CDR1 and CDR2 sequences are SGHTA and FQGNSA. With V trimmed by 5 bases and J by 4 bases, 8 bases remained unmatched.

Only a few counts were recorded for this clonotype. The gene calls are TRBV20-1 and TRBJ1-2; 7 bases match TRBD1. Unmatched junction bases numbered 9, after V lost 5 bases and J lost 0 bases. The CDR3 is 15 residues long. In germline, CDR1 is DFQATT, CDR2 SNEGSKA (reference sequence). The CDR3 reads CSAGKPGTANYGYTF. CDR3 bases: TGCAGTGCTGGAAAACCCGGGACAGCTAACTATGGCTACACCTTC.

There are a few counts of this clonotype. This sequence joins TRBV27 and TRBJ2-4; D is uncertain. This CDR3 is 16 amino acids long. Germline V gives CDR1 MNHEY, CDR2 SMNVEV (reference sequence). The ends were cut back, 5 bases at V and 0 bases at J, with 14 bases in the middle. CDR3 DNA: TGTGCCAGCAGTCCCCGCGTGATTTTAGCCAAAAACATTCAGTACTTC. This translates into CASSPRVILAKNIQYF.

This clonotype was observed a handful of times. The chain couples TRBV4-2 to TRBJ2-3; D possibly uses TRBD1 or TRBD2 (5 bases each). Germline V gene sequence: CDR1 LGHNA, CDR2 YNFKEQ. This CDR3 comprises 16 residues. V lost 1 base, J lost 2 bases, and 13 bases lay in between. The CDR3: CASSQVFQGPTDTQYF. CDR3 nucleotides: TGTGCCAGCAGCCAAGTTTTCCAGGGACCCACAGATACGCAGTATTTT.